Each of the 3 T cell receptor beta chains below was sequenced from the same sample in a study of hypomethylating agent response in myelodysplastic syndrome (dated by TCRdb to 2020 to 2023). The library was prepared using the immunoSEQ multiplex PCR assay. Entries here come from immuneACCESS through TCRdb and include only in-frame sequences with V and J called. Some clones fail to appear in such tables; in the studies checked, an unresolved V gene covers under half of the shortfall, and the cause of the remainder is unknown. The sample profile shows about 5,400 clones; around four fifths of them were found once. Around a tenth of the sample goes to the ten largest clones. Material: bone marrow, obtained before or after starting hypomethylating agent treatment for myelodysplastic syndrome (not recorded which). Receptors originate from a human donor with myelodysplastic syndrome.

The J gene is TRBJ1-2, the V gene TRBV29-1; TRBD1 aligns across 9 bases. V trimming: 4 bases; J trimming: 4 bases; junction bases outside the gene matches: 10. There are 15 residues in the CDR3. The germline V gene encodes CDR1 SQVTM and CDR2 ANQGSEA. The CDR3 here is CSVAITGGASYGYTF. The DNA of the CDR3 is TGCAGCGTTGCAATCACAGGGGGCGCTTCCTATGGCTACACCTTC.

To note about this clone: Relative to the germline gene, one junction end is altered; a read error may explain this. V usage is TRBV4-1 and J usage is TRBJ2-3; possibly TRBD2 for D (6 bases). The germline V gene encodes CDR1 MGHRA and CDR2 YSYEKL. This CDR3 region has 19 residues. CDR3 DNA: TGCGCCGGCAGCCAAGAGAATTACCCGGGACTTAGCTCGGCTGATACGCAGTATTTT. It translates to CAGSQENYPGLSSADTQYF.

The CDR3 protein is CASSHLGQGEAFF. CDR3 bases: TGTGCCAGCAGCCACCTTGGACAGGGAGAAGCTTTCTTT. The chain carries TRBV7-8 and TRBJ1-1; TRBD1 matches 8 bases. Germline loops: CDR1 SGHVS, CDR2 FQNEAQ. The CDR3 contains 13 residues. Trimming at V came to 5 bases and at J to 8 bases, leaving 7 bases not matched to a gene.